This TCR beta chain is from a study of TIL therapy for anti-PD-1-resistant metastatic lung cancer. Indicated time point: pre-treatment sample, taken before nivolumab and TIL therapy. Pleural nodules or supraclavicular lymph nodes made up most of the excised metastases sampled. The libraries were made with immunoSEQ v3. The repertoire was sequenced with immunoSEQ multiplex PCR; TCRdb's copy has only in-frame clones and lacks some. The top ten hold 9.5% to 12% of the sample, which has approximately 95,000 clones, 65% seen once. Trimming cost V 0 bases and J 7 bases, with 12 bases left between them. CDR3 length equals 13 residues. Looked up from germline, CDR1 is GTSNPN and CDR2 is SVGIG (reference sequence).

The origin of this receptor is a person between 25 and 80 years old with non-small cell lung cancer. The source was tumor tissue, collected at baseline. The J gene is TRBJ1-2, the V gene TRBV30; TRBD1 might be the D (6 bases). This CDR3 is CAWSVQGGTGYTF. The CDR3 DNA reads TGTGCCTGGAGTGTACAGGGAGGGACTGGCTACACCTTC. Filled out from reference TRBV30 and TRBJ1-2, the complete variable domain reads SQTIHQWPATLVQPVGSPLSLECTVEGTSNPNLYWYRQAAGRGLQLLFYSVGIGQISSEVPQNLSASRPQDRQFILSSKKLLLSDSGFYLCAWSVQGGTGYTFGSGTRLTVV.